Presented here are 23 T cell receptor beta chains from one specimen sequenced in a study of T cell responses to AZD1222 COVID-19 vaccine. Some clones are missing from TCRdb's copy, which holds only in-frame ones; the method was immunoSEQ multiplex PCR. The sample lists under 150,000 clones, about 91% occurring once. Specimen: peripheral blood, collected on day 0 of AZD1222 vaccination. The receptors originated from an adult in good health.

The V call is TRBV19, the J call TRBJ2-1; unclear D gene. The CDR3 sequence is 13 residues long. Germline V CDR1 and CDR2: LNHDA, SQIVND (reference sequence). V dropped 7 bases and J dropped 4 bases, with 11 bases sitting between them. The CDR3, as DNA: TGTGCCAGTAAAATTAGTGGGTACAATGAGCAGTTCTTC. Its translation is CASKISGYNEQFF.

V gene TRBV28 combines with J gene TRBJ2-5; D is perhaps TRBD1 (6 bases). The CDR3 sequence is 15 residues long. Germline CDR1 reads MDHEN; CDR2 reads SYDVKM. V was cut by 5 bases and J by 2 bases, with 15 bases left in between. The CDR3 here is CASSPTQGTQETQYF. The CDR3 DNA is TGTGCCAGCAGTCCCACACAGGGAACTCAAGAGACCCAGTACTTC.

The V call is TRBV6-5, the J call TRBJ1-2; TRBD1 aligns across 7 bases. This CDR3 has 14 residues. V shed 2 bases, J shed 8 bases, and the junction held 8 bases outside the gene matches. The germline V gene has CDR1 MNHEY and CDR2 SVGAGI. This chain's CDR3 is CASSYLRDSGGYTF. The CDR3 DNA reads TGTGCCAGCAGTTACCTTAGGGACAGTGGAGGCTACACCTTC.

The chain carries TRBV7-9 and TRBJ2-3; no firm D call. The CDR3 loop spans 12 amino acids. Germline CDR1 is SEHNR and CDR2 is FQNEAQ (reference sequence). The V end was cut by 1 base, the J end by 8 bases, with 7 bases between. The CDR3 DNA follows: TGTGCCAGCAGCTTAGAAGTAGGTACGCAGTATTTT. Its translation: CASSLEVGTQYF.

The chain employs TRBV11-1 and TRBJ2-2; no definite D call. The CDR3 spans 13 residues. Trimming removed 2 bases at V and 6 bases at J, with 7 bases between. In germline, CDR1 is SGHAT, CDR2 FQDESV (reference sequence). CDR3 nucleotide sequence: TGTGCCAGCAGCTTAAGGGCGGCCGGGGAGCTGTTTTTT. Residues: CASSLRAAGELFF.

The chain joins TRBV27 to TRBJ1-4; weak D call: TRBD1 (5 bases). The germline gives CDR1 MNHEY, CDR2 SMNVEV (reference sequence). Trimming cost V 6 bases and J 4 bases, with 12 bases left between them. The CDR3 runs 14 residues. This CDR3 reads CASSPRQFNEKLFF. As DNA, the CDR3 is TGTGCCAGCAGCCCCCGACAGTTTAATGAAAAACTGTTTTTT.

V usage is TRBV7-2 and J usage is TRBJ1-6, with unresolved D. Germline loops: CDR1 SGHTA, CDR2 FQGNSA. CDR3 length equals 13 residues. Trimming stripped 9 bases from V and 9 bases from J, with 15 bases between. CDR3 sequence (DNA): TGTGCCAGTAAATCCCCGAACAGTTCACCCCTCCACTTT. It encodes CASKSPNSSPLHF.

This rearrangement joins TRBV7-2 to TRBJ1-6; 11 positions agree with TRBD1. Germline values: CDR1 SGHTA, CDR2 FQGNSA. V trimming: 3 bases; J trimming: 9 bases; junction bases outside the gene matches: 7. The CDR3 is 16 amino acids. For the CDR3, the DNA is TGTGCCAGCAGCTTGCGGACAGGGGGCGTTGGTTCACCCCTCCACTTT. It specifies CASSLRTGGVGSPLHF.

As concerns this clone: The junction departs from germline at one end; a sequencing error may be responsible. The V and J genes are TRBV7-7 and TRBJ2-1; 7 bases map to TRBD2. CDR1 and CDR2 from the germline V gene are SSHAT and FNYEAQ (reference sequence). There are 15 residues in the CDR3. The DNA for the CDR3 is TGTGCTAGCAGCTTGGCCGGGGGGACGTACAATGAGCAGTTCTTC. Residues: CASSLAGGTYNEQFF.

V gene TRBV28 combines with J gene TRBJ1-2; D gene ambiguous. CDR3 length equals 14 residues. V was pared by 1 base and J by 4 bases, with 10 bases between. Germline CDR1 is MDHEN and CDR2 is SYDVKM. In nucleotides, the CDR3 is TGTGCCAGCAGTTTATCGGGGAGAACCTATGGCTACACCTTC. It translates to CASSLSGRTYGYTF.

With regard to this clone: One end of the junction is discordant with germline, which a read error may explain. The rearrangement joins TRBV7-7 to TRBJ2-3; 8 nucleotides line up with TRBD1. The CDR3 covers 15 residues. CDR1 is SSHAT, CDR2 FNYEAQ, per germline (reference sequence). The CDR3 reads CASSFGAGGPDTQYF. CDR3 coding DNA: TGTGCTAGCAGCTTTGGGGCAGGGGGCCCAGATACGCAGTATTTT.

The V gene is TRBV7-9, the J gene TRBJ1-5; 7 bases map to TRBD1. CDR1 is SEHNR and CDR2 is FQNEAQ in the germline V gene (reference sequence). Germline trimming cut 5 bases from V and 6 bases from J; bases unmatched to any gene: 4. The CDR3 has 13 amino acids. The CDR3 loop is CASSLGQSQPQHF. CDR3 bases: TGTGCCAGCAGCCTGGGACAGTCTCAGCCCCAGCATTTT.

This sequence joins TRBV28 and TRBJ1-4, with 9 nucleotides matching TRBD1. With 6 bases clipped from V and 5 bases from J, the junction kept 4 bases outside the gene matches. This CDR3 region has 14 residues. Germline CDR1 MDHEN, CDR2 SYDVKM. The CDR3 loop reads CASRPTGGNEKLFF. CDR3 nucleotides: TGTGCCAGCAGGCCGACAGGGGGAAATGAAAAACTGTTTTTT.

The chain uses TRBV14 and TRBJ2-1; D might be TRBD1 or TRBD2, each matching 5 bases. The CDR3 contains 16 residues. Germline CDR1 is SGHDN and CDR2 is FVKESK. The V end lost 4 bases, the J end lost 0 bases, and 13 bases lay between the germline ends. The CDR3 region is CASSRDGTGSYNEQFF. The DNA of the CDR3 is TGTGCCAGCAGCCGGGACGGGACGGGCTCCTACAATGAGCAGTTCTTC.

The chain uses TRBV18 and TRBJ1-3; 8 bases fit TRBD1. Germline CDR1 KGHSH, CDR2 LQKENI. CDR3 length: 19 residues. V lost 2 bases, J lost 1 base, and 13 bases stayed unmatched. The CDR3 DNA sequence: TGTGCCAGCTCACCATCGCGGGACAGGCTCTCCTCTTCTGGAAACACCATATATTTT. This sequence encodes CASSPSRDRLSSSGNTIYF.

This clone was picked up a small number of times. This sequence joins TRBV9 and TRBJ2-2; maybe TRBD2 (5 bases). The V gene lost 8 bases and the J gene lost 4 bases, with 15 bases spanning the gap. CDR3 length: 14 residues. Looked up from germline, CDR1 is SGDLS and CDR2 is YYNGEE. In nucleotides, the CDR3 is TGTGCCAGTACCGGGGAGTTGGGCACCGGGGAGCTGTTTTTT. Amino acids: CASTGELGTGELFF.

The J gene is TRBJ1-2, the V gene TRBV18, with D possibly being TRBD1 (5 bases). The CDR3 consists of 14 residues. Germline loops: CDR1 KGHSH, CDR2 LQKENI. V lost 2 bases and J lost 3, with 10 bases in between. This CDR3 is CASSPTQGDYGYTF. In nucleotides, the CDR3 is TGTGCCAGCTCACCAACGCAGGGCGACTATGGCTACACCTTC.

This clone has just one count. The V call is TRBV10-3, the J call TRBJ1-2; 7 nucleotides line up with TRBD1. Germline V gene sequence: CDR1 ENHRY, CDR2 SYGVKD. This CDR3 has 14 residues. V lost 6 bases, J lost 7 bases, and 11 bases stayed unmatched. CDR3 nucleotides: TGTGCCATCAGCTCGACAGGGAAACTTGGTGGCTACACCTTC. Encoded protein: CAISSTGKLGGYTF.

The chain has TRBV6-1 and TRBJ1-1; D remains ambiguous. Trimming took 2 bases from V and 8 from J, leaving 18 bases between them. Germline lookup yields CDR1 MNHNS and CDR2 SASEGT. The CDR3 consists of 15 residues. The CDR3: CASSERSSRSSEAFF. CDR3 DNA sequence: TGTGCCAGCAGTGAAAGGTCGTCAAGATCCTCCGAAGCTTTCTTT.

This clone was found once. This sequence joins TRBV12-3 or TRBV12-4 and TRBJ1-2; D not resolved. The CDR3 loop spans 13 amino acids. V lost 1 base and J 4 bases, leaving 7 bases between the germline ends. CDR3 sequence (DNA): TGTGCCAGCAGTTTAGGGATAGGCTATGGCTACACCTTC. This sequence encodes CASSLGIGYGYTF.

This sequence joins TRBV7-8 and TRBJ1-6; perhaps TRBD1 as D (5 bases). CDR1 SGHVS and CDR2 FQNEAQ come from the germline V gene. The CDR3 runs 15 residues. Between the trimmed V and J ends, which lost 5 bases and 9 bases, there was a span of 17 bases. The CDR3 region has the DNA TGTGCCAGCAGCCAATTCACGACAGAGGCTTCACCCCTCCACTTT. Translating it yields CASSQFTTEASPLHF.

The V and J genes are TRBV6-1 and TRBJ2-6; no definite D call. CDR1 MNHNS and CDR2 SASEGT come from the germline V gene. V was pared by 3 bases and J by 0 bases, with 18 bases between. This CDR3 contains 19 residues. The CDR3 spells CASSDPVGSVSSGANVLTF. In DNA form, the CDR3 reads TGTGCCAGCAGTGATCCGGTCGGGTCAGTGAGCTCTGGGGCCAACGTCCTGACTTTC.

The CDR3 reads CASSLTAGASTGELFF. The CDR3 DNA reads as TGTGCCAGCAGCTTAACGGCGGGGGCTTCCACCGGGGAGCTGTTTTTT. V is TRBV7-3 and J is TRBJ2-2, with D tentatively TRBD2 (7 bases). Trimming stripped 0 bases from V and 4 bases from J, with 12 bases between. Germline V gives CDR1 SGHTA, CDR2 FQGTGA. The CDR3 sequence is 16 residues long.